These T cell receptor beta chains were read from a single sample in a study of CD8 T cells in ankylosing spondylitis. TCRdb re-called the 5' RACE reads with MiXCR, one entry per CDR3 protein. This table holds fewer than 750,000 distinct CDR3 sequences, around 20% found once. Sequenced input: blood, either unsorted or a sorted T cell fraction (not recorded which). All receptors derive from a male donor with ankylosing spondylitis. Each CDR3 is given with its conserved first and last residue. Not every row has a clone size; where given, it reads once, few, many or a size class.

j_call clone_size v_call cdr3_aa
TRBJ2-6 . TRBV12-3/TRBV12-4 CASSSRTSGGSGANVLTF
TRBJ2-2 few TRBV12-3/TRBV12-4 CASSPLPGVYTGELFF
TRBJ2-1 many TRBV7-2 CASSPGLAGISYNEQFF
TRBJ2-1 many TRBV12-3/TRBV12-4 CASSPSGSGEQFF
TRBJ1-4 few TRBV7-9 CASLPAGTAGEKLFF
TRBJ2-1 . TRBV5-1 CASSLLPDGVGEQFF
TRBJ1-1 . TRBV20-1 CSARDRRGPSTEAFF
TRBJ2-2 many TRBV5-1 CASSLRENTGELFF
TRBJ2-7 . TRBV4-1 CASSQDERYEQYF
TRBJ2-1 . TRBV7-3 CASRSPPYNEQFF
TRBJ1-1 many TRBV12-3/TRBV12-4 CASSAQTGIRSEAFF
TRBJ2-7 . TRBV6-5 CASSYSNGGKEQYF
TRBJ2-2 . TRBV20-1 CSARRGGTDGELFF
TRBJ2-2 . TRBV24-1 CATSDATGQSPNTGELFF
TRBJ2-1 few TRBV4-1 CASSQWLEDNEQFF
TRBJ2-3 . TRBV20-1 CSASIRYGGTDTQYF
TRBJ2-7 few TRBV7-2 CASSLTGTGIYEQYF
TRBJ2-1 . TRBV7-2 CASSDSSYNEQFF
TRBJ1-6 . TRBV19 CASSRADSPLHF
TRBJ2-2 few TRBV5-1 CASSPGTTSTGELFF
TRBJ2-2 . TRBV27 CASSLWAGVGGELFF